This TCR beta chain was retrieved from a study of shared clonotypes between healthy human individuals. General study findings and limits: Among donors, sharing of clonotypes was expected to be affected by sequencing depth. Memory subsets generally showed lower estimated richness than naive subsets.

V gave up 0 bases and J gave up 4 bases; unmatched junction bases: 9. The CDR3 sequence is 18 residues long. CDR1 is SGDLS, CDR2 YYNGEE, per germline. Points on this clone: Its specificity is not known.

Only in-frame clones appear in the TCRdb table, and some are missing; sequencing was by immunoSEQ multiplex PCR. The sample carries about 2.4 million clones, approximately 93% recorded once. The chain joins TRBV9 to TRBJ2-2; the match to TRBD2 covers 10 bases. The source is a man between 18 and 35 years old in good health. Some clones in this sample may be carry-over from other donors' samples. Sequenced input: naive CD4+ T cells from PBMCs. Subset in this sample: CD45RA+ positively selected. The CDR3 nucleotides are TGTGCCAGCAGCGTAGATCTAGCGGGAGATTTGGGCACCGGGGAGCTGTTTTTT. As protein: CASSVDLAGDLGTGELFF. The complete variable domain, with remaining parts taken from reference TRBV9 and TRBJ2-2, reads DSGVTQTPKHLITATGQRVTLRCSPRSGDLSVYWYQQSLDQGLQFLIQYYNGEERAKGNILERFSAQQFPDLHSELNLSSLELGDSALYFCASSVDLAGDLGTGELFFGEGSRLTVL.